The entry that follows covers one T cell receptor (beta chain) sequence. This sample is drawn from a study of shared T cell receptors in the human thymus. Generated by immunoSEQ multiplex PCR, the TCRdb table keeps only in-frame clones and is missing some. The table lists 700,000 to 750,000 clones, approximately 85% of them singletons. This same sample was also part of a study on human thymus T cells. That investigation notes: Thymic resections from corrective heart surgery supplied the tissue. Thymic and blood repertoires showed apparently biased V and J gene usage.

The sequenced sample consisted of thymocytes. The source of this sequence is a girl under three years old with a congenital heart defect.

The chain's CDR3 is CASSLGGIPLHF. CDR3 DNA: TGTGCCAGCAGCTTAGGCGGGATACCCCTCCACTTT. The rearrangement links TRBV7-8 to TRBJ1-6; D unresolved. The CDR3 totals 12 residues. V was trimmed by 1 base and J by 12 bases, leaving 7 bases between them. Germline CDR1 and CDR2: SGHVS and FQNEAQ.